This T cell receptor beta chain was recorded in a study of regulatory T cells in long-lasting Graves disease. For the study at large: With positive TSH receptor antibodies and over 5 years of antithyroid drugs, Graves' disease was considered persistent.

Time point indicated: persistent/refractory GD, antithyroid drugs over 5 years with positive TRAb. PBMCs were the source of the RNA used for TCR sequencing. EDTA tubes received roughly 8.6 milliliters of drawn peripheral blood. Details on this clonotype: Its antigen remains unknown.

Germline V gene sequence: CDR1 KGHDR, CDR2 SFDVKD. The V end was cut by 9 bases, the J end by 7 bases, with 14 bases between. The CDR3 totals 13 residues. Study findings and constraints: TRBV28, TRBJ1-2 and TRBJ2-5 were favored in persistent disease.

Arm-PCR of CDR3 regions with iRepertoire HTBI primers generated TCR beta libraries. Each CDR3 protein is one row after TCRdb ran MiXCR on the multiplex PCR reads. The repertoire holds about 470,000 distinct CDR3 sequences, with less than 25% as singletons. The chain has TRBV24-1 and TRBJ2-2; D possibly corresponds to TRBD2 (5 bases). This receptor was obtained from a female donor with Graves disease. The starting material was peripheral blood mononuclear cells (PBMCs), obtained when the disease was refractory, from a patient treated with antithyroid drugs. CDR3 amino acids: CATSYLSGGELFF. As DNA, the CDR3 is TGTGCCACCTCTTACTTGAGCGGCGGGGAGCTGTTTTTT.